This TCR beta chain was captured by sequencing in a study of identical twins. A single record per CDR3 protein comes from TCRdb applying MiXCR to the 5' RACE reads. The sample records some 500,000 distinct CDR3 sequences, less than 25% being singletons. Regarding this clonotype: No antigen is known for it.

Study-level findings and limits: Twins showed weaker excess sharing in their beta out-of-frame sequences. Zero-insertion findings could be partly confounded by invariant cells (MAIT and iNKT cells). Cord blood's abundant beta clonotypes had fewer insertions, unlike memory repertoires.

Germline V CDR1 and CDR2: KGHDR, SFDVKD. The CDR3 totals 14 residues. V lost 4 bases, J lost 5 bases, and 6 bases stayed unmatched. The same sample was also studied in work on T cells expressing NK-cell markers. As that study records: Dominant NKG2C+ clonotypes made up about 1.0-7.0% of CD8+ T cells in roughly 6 donors.

This TCR came from a woman under 30 in good health. The specimen was CD4+ T cells sorted from blood. The genes are TRBV24-1 and TRBJ2-5, with 7 nucleotides matching TRBD1. As DNA, the CDR3 is TGTGCCACCAGTGACTCTTACAGGGGCGAGACCCAGTACTTC. Its protein product is CATSDSYRGETQYF.